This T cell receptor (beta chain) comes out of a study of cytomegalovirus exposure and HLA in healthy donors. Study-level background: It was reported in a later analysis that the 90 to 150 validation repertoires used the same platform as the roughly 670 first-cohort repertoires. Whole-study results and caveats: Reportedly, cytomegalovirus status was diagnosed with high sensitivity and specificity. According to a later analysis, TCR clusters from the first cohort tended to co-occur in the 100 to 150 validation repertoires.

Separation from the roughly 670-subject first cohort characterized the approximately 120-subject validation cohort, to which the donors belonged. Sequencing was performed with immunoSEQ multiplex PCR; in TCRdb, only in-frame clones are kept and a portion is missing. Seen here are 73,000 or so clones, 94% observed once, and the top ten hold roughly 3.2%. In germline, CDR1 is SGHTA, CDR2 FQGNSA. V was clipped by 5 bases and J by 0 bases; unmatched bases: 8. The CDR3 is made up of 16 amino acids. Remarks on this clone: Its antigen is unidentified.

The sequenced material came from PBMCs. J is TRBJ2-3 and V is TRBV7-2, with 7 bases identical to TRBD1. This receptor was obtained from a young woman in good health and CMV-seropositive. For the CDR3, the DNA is TGTGCCAGCAGCCCTCCGGGACAGTGGAGCACAGATACGCAGTATTTT. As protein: CASSPPGQWSTDTQYF.